This T cell receptor beta chain was sequenced during a study of blood T cells in healthy people across ages. A second PCR, run for about 6 to 11 cycles, used a sample-barcoded 5' primer plus a J-beta primer mix. Each cDNA molecule received a tag from a template-switch adaptor that had 12 random nucleotides. Via MiXCR, TCRdb re-called the 5' RACE reads, giving one row per CDR3 protein. The sample contains more than 800,000 distinct CDR3 sequences, 29% of which appear only once. The CDR3 extends over 15 amino acids. Per germline, CDR1 MNHNS and CDR2 SASEGT. Losses at the gene ends were 4 bases for V and 0 bases for J; bases not matched to a gene: 5. This clonotype was found many times. Researchers isolated at least 6 million PBMCs per sample.

The sequencing sample was made of blood. The chain joins TRBV6-1 to TRBJ2-5, with 7 bases aligning to TRBD2. This sequence was found in an elderly woman in good health. The CDR3 DNA sequence: TGTGCCAGCAGTGGGTCTAGCGGATACCAAGAGACCCAGTACTTC. It codes for CASSGSSGYQETQYF.